This T cell receptor beta chain emerged from a study of T cell responses to AZD1222 COVID-19 vaccine. Study-level information: Second doses at about 4 or about 12 weeks were pooled. Study-wide results and limits: Per reports, nearly half of all spike-specific TCRs target regions that are unmutated in variants. A mostly white British donor set with more females was recruited, and clonal diversity was possibly underestimated. In all cases, repertoires were sampled only after the peak T cell response.

This table comes from immunoSEQ multiplex PCR, and its TCRdb copy is limited to in-frame clones, with some not included. The sample lists about 100,000 clones, 85% to 95% seen once, with roughly 1.7% in the top ten. This clone appeared a single time. What it binds is unknown. Sequences were derived from peripheral blood, sampled on day 0 of AZD1222 vaccination. The TCR comes from an adult in good health.

The CDR3 reads CAIRGRDWNTGELFF. The DNA of the CDR3 is TGTGCCATCAGGGGGCGAGACTGGAACACCGGGGAGCTGTTTTTT. The chain links TRBV10-3 to TRBJ2-2; perhaps TRBD1 as D (5 bases). Germline V gene lookup returns CDR1 ENHRY and CDR2 SYGVKD. V lost 6 bases and J 1 base, leaving 12 bases between the germline ends. CDR3 size: 15 residues.